This TCR beta chain was recorded in a study of CD8 T cells in ankylosing spondylitis (TCRdb year 2017). In the study overall: T cell receptor beta repertoires were profiled in healthy donors and ankylosing spondylitis patients so that disease-linked TCR variants could be found. Peripheral blood samples were taken, and synovial fluid was additionally collected from ankylosing spondylitis patients. In total, the full study cohort was made up of some 100 healthy donors and 25 to 30 ankylosing spondylitis patients.

Counted from cysteine to phenylalanine, this CDR3 has 12 amino acids. This entry keeps only the CDR3 DNA: 36 bases, framed from base 1. In the germline V gene (reference sequence), CDR1 corresponds to DFQATT and CDR2 to SNEGSKA. Germline trimming: 6 bases from V, 8 bases from J; junction bases outside gene matches: 9. TCRdb records Illumina HiSeq 2500 as the sequencer. TCR beta libraries were prepared by quantitative 5'-RACE with molecular barcodes. Per the original workflow: Disease-linked TCR variants were identified with a new computational method built on a probabilistic model of VDJ rearrangement. The public reads were run again by TCRdb, first through fastp at Q25 and then through MiXCR, and only productive beta chains were kept. For every CDR3 protein sequence, its rows merge into one entry that carries the most common genes and DNA. V and J calls and clone size were set by TCRdb, not the authors. Counted in this sample were roughly 700,000 distinct CDR3 sequences; around 19% of them appeared once. The ten largest clones represent roughly a fifth of the sample.

On the study overall, not on this receptor specifically: Significant enrichment of the disease-linked clones was reported in matched synovial fluid samples from ankylosing spondylitis patients. Some motif variants had previously been reported in the synovial fluid and blood of reactive arthritis patients, which suggests shared mechanisms of disease initiation. The disease-linked clones had a CD8+ phenotype and were found at relatively low frequencies in peripheral blood. A TCR beta motif of roughly 8 highly homologous amino acid variants appeared characteristic of blood from ankylosing spondylitis patients.

As concerns this clonotype: Its antigen has not been determined. Base quality data are lacking; no much larger clone is found one base away.

Input material: blood, either unsorted or a sorted T cell fraction (not recorded which). This TCR came from a male donor with ankylosing spondylitis. The chain joins TRBV20-1 to TRBJ1-2, with 7 junctional bases fitting TRBD1. At the DNA level, the sequence is TGCAGTGCGGGAGGGCAGGGGGAAGGCTACACCTTC. Translated, this gives CSAGGQGEGYTF.